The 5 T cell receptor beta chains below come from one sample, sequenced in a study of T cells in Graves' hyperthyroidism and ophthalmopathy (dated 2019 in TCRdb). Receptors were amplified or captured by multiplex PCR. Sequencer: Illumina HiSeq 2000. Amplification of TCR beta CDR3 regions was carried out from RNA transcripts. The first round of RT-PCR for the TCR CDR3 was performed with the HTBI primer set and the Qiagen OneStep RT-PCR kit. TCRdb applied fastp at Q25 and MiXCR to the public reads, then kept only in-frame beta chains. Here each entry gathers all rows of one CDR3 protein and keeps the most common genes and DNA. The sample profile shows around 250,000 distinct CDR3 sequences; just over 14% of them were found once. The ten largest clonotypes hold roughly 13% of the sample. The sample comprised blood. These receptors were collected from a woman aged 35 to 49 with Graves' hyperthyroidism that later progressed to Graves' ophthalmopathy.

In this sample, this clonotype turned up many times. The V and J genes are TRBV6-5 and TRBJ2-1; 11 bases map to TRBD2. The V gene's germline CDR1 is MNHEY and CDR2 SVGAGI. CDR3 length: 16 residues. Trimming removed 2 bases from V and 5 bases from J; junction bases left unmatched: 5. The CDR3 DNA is TGTGCCAGCAGTTACGCCGGGACTAGCGGAAACAATGAGCAGTTCTTC. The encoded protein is CASSYAGTSGNNEQFF.

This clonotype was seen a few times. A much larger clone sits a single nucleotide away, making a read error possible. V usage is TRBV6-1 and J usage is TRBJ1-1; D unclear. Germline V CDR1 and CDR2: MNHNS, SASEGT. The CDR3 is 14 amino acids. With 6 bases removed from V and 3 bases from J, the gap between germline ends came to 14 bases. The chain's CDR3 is CASRDYQMDTEAFF. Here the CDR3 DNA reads TGTGCCAGCAGAGACTACCAGATGGACACTGAAGCTTTCTTT.

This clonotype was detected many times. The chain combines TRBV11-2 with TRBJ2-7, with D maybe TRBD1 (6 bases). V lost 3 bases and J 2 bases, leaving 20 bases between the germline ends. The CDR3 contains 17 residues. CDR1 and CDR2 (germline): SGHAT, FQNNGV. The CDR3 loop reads CASSLNLPGHPTYEQYF. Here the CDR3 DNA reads TGTGCCAGCAGCTTGAACTTGCCGGGACACCCGACCTACGAGCAGTACTTC.

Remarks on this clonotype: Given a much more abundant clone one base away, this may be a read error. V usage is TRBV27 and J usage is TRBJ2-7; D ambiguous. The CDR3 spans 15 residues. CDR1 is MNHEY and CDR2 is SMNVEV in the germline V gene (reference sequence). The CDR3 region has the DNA TGTGCCAGCAGTTTATCGATCGGGCGGAGATACGAGCGGTACTTC. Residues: CASSLSIGRRYERYF.

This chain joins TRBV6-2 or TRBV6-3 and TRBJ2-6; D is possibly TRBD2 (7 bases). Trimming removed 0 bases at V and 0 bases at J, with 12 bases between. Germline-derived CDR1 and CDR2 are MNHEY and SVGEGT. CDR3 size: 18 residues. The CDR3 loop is CASSYSGGGPSGANVLTF. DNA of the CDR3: TGTGCCAGCAGTTACTCAGGGGGGGGACCCTCTGGGGCCAACGTCCTGACTTTC.